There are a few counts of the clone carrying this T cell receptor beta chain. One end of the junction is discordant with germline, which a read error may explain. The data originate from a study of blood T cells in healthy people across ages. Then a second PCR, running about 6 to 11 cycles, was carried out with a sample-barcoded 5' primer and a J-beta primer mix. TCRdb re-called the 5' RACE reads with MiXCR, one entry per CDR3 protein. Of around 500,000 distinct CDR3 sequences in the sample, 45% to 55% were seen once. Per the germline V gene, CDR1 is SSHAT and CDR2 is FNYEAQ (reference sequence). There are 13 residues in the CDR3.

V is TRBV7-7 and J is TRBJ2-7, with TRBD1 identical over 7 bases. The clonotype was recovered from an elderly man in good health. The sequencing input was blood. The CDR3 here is CASSWDSEGEQYF. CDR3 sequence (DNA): TGTGCTAGCAGTTGGGACAGCGAGGGCGAGCAGTACTTC.